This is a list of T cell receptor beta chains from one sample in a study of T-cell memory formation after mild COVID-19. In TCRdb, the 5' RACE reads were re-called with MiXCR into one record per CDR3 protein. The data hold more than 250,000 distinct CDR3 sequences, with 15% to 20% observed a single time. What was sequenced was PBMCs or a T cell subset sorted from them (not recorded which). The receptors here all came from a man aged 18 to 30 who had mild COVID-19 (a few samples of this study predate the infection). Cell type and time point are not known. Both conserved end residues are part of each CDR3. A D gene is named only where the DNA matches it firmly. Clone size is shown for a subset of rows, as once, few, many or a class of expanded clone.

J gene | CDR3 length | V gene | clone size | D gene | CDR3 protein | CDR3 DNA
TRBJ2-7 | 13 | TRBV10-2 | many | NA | CASSGTWGSEQYF | TGCGCCAGCAGTGGGACATGGGGTAGCGAGCAGTACTTC
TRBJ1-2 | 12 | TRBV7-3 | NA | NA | CASSTGPGGYTF | TGTGCCAGCAGCACCGGACCGGGTGGCTACACCTTC
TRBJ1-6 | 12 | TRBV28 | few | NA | CATDSSNSPLHF | TGTGCCACCGACAGCAGTAATTCACCCCTCCACTTT
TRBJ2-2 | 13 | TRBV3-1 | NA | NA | CASRKQGAGELFF | TGTGCCAGCAGGAAACAGGGAGCCGGGGAGCTGTTTTTT
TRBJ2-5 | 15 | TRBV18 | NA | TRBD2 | CASSTQRGPQETQYF | TGTGCCAGCTCAACTCAGCGGGGTCCCCAAGAGACCCAGTACTTC
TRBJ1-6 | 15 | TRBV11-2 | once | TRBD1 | CASSLAHRGFSPLHF | TGTGCCAGCAGCTTAGCCCACAGGGGGTTCTCACCCCTCCACTTT
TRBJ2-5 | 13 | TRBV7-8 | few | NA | CASSLRARETQYF | TGTGCCAGCAGCTTAAGGGCCCGGGAGACCCAGTACTTC
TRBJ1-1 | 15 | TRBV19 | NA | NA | CASWKTPGLSTEAFF | TGTGCCAGTTGGAAGACACCGGGACTGAGCACTGAAGCTTTCTTT
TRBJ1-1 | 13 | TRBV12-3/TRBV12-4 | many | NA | CASSFWGATEAFF | TGTGCCAGCAGTTTCTGGGGCGCCACTGAAGCTTTCTTT
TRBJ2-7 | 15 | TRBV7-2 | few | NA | CASSLVGGRQYEQYF | TGTGCCAGCAGCTTAGTCGGCGGTCGTCAGTACGAGCAGTACTTC
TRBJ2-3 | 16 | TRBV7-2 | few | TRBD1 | CASSSWGQGVTDTQYF | TGTGCCAGCAGCTCCTGGGGACAGGGCGTTACAGATACGCAGTATTTT
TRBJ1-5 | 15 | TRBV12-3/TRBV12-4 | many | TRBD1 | CASSQTGTEYQPQHF | TGTGCCAGCAGTCAAACCGGGACAGAATATCAGCCCCAGCATTTT
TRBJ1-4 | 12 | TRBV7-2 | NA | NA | CASTNEREKLFF | TGTGCCAGCACCAACGAACGGGAAAAACTGTTTTTT
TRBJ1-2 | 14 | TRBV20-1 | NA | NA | CSARAQPRNYGYTF | TGCAGTGCTAGAGCACAGCCGCGGAACTATGGCTACACCTTC